The source of this T cell receptor beta chain is a study of T cell clones after liver transplantation. Study details: Third-party-reactive TCRbeta sequences from pre-transplant mixed lymphocyte reactions served as antigen-independent comparators.

Germline V gene lookup returns CDR1 SGHTA and CDR2 FQGTGA. V lost 4 bases and J 3 bases, leaving 9 bases between the germline ends. CDR3 length: 13 amino acids. For this clone: Its antigen remains unidentified. Additional DNA sequences in this sample encode the identical CDR3.

Measured with immunoSEQ multiplex PCR; TCRdb has only the in-frame clones, and not every one. This sample has 72,000 or so clones; 83% occur once, and the top ten carry less than 3.5%. Findings and limits, study-wide: A larger donor-reactive than third-party decline suggested partial antigen-specific deletion.

The chain recombines TRBV7-3 with TRBJ1-1, with D hard to call. Source: CD4+ T cells from blood, taken at the 22-month timepoint. The clonotype was recovered from a human patient who received a liver transplant. These T cells may partly come from the graft donor. The CDR3 protein is CASSSSRDTEAFF. DNA of the CDR3: TGTGCCAGCAGCTCCTCGCGGGACACTGAAGCTTTCTTT.